This T cell receptor (beta chain) was sequenced in a study of CD8 T cells in Susac syndrome. Study findings and constraints: The study recognized that its TCR sequencing and HLA analysis covered a relatively small number of individuals.

It was with random hexamers that about 0.45 to 1 ug RNA was reverse transcribed. TCRdb fed the immunoSEQ multiplex PCR reads into MiXCR, producing one record per CDR3 protein. This table has under 150,000 distinct CDR3 sequences, roughly 80% appearing once. With respect to this clonotype: What it recognizes is unknown.

The multiple sclerosis controls consisted of treatment-naive patients with relapsing-remitting disease, either stable or active. The receptor was derived from a human donor with multiple sclerosis. The sample comprised CD8+ T cells from PBMCs.

CDR3 in amino acids: CASLGPTGELFF. DNA of the CDR3: TGTGCCAGCCTTGGACCCACCGGGGAGCTGTTTTTT. The chain recombines TRBV7-6 with TRBJ2-2; D gene uncertain. V was shortened by 8 bases and J by 4 bases, with 8 bases between the two germline ends. This CDR3 comprises 12 residues. Germline V gene sequence: CDR1 SGHVS, CDR2 FNYEAQ.